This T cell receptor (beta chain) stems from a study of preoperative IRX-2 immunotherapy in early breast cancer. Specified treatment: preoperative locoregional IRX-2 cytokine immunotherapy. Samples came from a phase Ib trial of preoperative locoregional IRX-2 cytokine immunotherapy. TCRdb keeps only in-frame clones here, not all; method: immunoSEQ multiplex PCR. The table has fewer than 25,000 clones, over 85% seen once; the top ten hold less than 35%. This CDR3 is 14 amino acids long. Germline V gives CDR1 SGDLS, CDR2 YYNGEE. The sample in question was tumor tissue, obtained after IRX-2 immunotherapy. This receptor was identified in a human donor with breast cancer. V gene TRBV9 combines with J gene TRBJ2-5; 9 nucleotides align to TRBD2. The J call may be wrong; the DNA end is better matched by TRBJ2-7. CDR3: CASSVRGGAYEQYF. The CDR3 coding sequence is TGTGCCAGCAGCGTACGCGGGGGGGCATACGAGCAGTACTTC.